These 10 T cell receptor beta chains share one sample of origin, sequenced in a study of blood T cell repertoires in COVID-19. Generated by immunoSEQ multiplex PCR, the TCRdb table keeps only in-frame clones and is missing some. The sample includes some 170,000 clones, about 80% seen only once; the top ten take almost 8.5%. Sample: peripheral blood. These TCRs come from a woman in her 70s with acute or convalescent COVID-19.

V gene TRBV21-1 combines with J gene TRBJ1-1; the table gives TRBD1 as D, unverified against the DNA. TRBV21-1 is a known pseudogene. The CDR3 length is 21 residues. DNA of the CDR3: TGTGCCAGCAGCAAAGGCCGAAGGTGGACAGGGGGGGGTGCAGGGAACACTGAAGCTTTCTTT. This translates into CASSKGRRWTGGGAGNTEAFF.

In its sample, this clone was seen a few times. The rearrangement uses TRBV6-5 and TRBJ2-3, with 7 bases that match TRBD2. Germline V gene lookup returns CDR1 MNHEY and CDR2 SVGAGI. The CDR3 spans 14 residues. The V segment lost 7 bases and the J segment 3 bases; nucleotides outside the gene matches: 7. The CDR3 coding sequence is TGTGCCAGCAATAAGCGGGATTCAACAGATACGCAGTATTTT. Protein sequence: CASNKRDSTDTQYF.

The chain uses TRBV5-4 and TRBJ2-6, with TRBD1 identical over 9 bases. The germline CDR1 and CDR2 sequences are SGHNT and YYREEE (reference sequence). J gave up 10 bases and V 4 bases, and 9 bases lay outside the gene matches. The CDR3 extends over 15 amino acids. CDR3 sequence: CASSPARDRVNVLTF. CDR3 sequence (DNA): TGTGCCAGCAGCCCTGCCAGGGACAGGGTTAACGTCCTGACTTTC.

The CDR3 bases are TGTGCCAGCAGCAACCGGGACAGGGGCGCTGAAGCTTTCTTT. Protein sequence: CASSNRDRGAEAFF. V and J are TRBV7-9 and TRBJ1-1; TRBD1 agrees at 10 bases. The J segment lost 6 bases and the V segment lost 5 bases, leaving 6 bases of the junction unmatched. Germline V gene lookup returns CDR1 SEHNR and CDR2 FQNEAQ (reference sequence). The CDR3 is 14 residues long.

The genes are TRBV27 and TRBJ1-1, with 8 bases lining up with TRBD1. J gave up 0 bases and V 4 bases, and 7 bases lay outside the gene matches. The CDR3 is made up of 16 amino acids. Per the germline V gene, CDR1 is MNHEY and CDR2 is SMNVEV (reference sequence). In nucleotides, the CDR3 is TGTGCCAGCAGTTCCACAGGGGGGCCGTTGAACACTGAAGCTTTCTTT. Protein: CASSSTGGPLNTEAFF.

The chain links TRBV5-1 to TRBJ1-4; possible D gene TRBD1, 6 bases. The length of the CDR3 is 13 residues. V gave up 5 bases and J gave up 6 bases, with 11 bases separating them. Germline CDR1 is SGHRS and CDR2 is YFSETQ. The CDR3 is CASRPGVDEKLFF. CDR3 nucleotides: TGCGCCAGCAGGCCAGGGGTGGATGAAAAACTGTTTTTT.

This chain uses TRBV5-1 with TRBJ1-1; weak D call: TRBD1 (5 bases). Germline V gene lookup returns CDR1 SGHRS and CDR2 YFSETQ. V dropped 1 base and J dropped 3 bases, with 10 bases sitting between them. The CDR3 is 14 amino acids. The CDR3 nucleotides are TGCGCCAGCAGCTTGTCGTCGGGGGACACTGAAGCTTTCTTT. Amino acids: CASSLSSGDTEAFF. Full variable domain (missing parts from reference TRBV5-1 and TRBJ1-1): KAGVTQTPRYLIKTRGQQVTLSCSPISGHRSVSWYQQTPGQGLQFLFEYFSETQRNKGNFPGRFSGRQFSNSRSEMNVSTLELGDSALYLCASSLSSGDTEAFFGQGTRLTVV.

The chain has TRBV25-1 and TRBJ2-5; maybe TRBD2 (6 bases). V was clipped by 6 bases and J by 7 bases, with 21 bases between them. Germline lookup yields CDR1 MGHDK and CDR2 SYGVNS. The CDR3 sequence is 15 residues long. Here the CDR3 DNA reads TGTGCCAGCAGCTCACCGGGACTCCTCCGAGGGACCCAGTACTTC. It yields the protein CASSSPGLLRGTQYF.

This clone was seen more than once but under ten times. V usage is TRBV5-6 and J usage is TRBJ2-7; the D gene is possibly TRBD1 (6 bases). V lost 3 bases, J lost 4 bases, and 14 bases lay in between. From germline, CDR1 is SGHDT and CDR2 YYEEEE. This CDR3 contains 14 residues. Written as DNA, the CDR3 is TGTGCCAGCAGCTCGTCGACAGGTTGGTACGAGCAGTACTTC. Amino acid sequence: CASSSSTGWYEQYF.

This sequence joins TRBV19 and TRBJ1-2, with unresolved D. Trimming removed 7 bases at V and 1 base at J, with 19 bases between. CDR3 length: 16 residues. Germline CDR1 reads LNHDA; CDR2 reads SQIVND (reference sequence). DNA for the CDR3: TGTGCCAGTACCAACACTTACAGTTTCTTTAACTATGGCTACACCTTC. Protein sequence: CASTNTYSFFNYGYTF.